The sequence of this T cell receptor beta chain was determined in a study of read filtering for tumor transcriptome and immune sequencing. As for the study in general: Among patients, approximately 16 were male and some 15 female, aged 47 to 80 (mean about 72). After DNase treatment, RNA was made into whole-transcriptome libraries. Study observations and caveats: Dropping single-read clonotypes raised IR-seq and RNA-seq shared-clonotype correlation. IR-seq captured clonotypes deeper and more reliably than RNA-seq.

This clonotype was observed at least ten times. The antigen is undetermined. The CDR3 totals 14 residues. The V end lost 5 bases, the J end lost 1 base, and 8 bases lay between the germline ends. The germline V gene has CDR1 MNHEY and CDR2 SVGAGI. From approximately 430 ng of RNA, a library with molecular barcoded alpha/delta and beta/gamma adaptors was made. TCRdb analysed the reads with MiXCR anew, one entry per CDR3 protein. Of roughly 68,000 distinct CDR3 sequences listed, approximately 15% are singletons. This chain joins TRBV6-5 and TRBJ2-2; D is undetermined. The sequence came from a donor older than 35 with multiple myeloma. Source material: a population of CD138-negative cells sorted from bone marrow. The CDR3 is CASSTIRNTGELFF. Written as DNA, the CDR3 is TGTGCCAGCAGTACAATCAGGAACACCGGGGAGCTGTTTTTT.